This T cell receptor beta chain was captured by sequencing in a study of early T cells in non-severe SARS-CoV-2 infection. For the study at large: Bulk RNA taken from unsorted whole blood was sequenced, leaving chains unpaired.

The CDR3 sequence is 13 residues long. From germline, CDR1 is SNHLY and CDR2 FYNNEI. V gave up 5 bases and J gave up 4 bases, with 9 bases separating them. General study points: Missing private and CD4 specificities, VDJdb matching favored anti-spike CD8 responses.

Separate cDNA molecules each had unique molecular identifiers attached to them. In TCRdb, the 5' RACE reads were re-called with MiXCR into one record per CDR3 protein. The data contain 69,000 or so distinct CDR3 sequences, less than 15% of them singletons. This clonotype was detected a few times. The antigen is undetermined. V is TRBV2 and J is TRBJ2-1; no clear D. The receptor was derived from an adult who was a healthcare worker with PCR-confirmed SARS-CoV-2 infection or an uninfected control (not recorded which). Sequencing used whole blood. The CDR3 protein is CASSRADYNEQFF. CDR3 in DNA: TGTGCCAGCAGTCGGGCGGATTACAATGAGCAGTTCTTC.